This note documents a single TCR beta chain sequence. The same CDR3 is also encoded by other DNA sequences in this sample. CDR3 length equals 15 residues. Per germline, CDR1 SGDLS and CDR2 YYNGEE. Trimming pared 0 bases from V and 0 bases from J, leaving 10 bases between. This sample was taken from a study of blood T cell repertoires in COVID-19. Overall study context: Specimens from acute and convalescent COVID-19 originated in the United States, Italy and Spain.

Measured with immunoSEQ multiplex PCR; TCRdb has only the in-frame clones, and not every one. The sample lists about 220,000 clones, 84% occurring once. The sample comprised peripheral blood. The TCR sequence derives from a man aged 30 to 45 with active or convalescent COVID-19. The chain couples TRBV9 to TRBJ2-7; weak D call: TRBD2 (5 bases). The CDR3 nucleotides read TGTGCCAGCAGCGTAGGCGGGTCTAGCTCCTACGAGCAGTACTTC. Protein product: CASSVGGSSSYEQYF.